The 14 T cell receptor beta chains below come from one sample, sequenced in a study of blood T cell repertoires in COVID-19. TCRdb's table, derived via immunoSEQ multiplex PCR, lists solely in-frame clones and lacks some. Among 55,000 to 75,000 clones listed, about four fifths were seen once. The sequencing input was peripheral blood. These TCRs come from an elderly man with COVID-19, enrolled during active disease.

The chain carries TRBV28 and TRBJ2-2; 9 nucleotides match TRBD1. The ends lost 4 bases at V and 6 bases at J; junction bases unmatched: 9. The CDR3 loop spans 16 amino acids. Per germline, CDR1 MDHEN and CDR2 SYDVKM. CDR3 DNA: TGTGCCAGCAGTTGGGACAGGGAGTCGATAGCCGGGGAGCTGTTTTTT. As protein: CASSWDRESIAGELFF.

This clone was found a few times. V usage is TRBV13 and J usage is TRBJ1-3; D is perhaps TRBD1 (5 bases). CDR3 size: 15 residues. CDR1 PRHDT and CDR2 FYEKMQ come from the germline V gene (reference sequence). V lost 1 base and J 3 bases, leaving 10 bases between the germline ends. In DNA form, the CDR3 reads TGTGCCAGCAGCTTAGAGGGGTCTGGTGGAAACACCATATATTTT. Its translation is CASSLEGSGGNTIYF.

The chain links TRBV2 to TRBJ1-5, with TRBD1 as a possible D gene (6 bases). This CDR3 region has 14 residues. Trimming stripped 6 bases from V and 7 bases from J, with 16 bases between. In germline, CDR1 is SNHLY, CDR2 FYNNEI. CDR3 sequence reads: CASRAGGGTQPQHF. The DNA of the CDR3 is TGTGCCAGCAGAGCAGGCGGGGGCACACAGCCCCAGCATTTT.

The chain joins TRBV14 to TRBJ1-6; the D is unclear. Looked up from germline, CDR1 is SGHDN and CDR2 is FVKESK. This CDR3 contains 17 residues. Trimming pared 3 bases from V and 9 bases from J, leaving 21 bases between. CDR3: CASSQVSLGWMGSPLHF. The CDR3 nucleotides are TGTGCCAGCAGCCAGGTTTCCCTGGGCTGGATGGGTTCACCCCTCCACTTT.

V is TRBV9 and J is TRBJ2-7; TRBD2 aligns across 12 bases. V lost 4 bases to trimming and J lost 6 bases; unmatched junction nucleotides: 8. CDR1 SGDLS and CDR2 YYNGEE come from the germline V gene. The length of the CDR3 is 15 residues. Here the CDR3 DNA reads TGTGCCAGCAGCATCTCTAGCGGGGGGGCCGGCGAGCAGTACTTC. Its translation is CASSISSGGAGEQYF.

The chain recombines TRBV6-2 or TRBV6-3 with TRBJ1-2; 7 bases match TRBD1. The CDR3 covers 12 residues. Germline V gives CDR1 MNHEY, CDR2 SVGEGT. V trimming: 5 bases; J trimming: 7 bases; junction bases outside the gene matches: 4. CDR3 sequence reads: CASSTGAPGYTF. DNA for the CDR3: TGTGCCAGCAGTACAGGGGCGCCTGGCTACACCTTC.

The chain combines TRBV7-8 with TRBJ1-1, with 9 positions matching TRBD1. With 1 base clipped from V and 11 bases from J, the junction kept 11 bases outside the gene matches. Germline CDR1 is SGHVS and CDR2 is FQNEAQ. The CDR3 runs to 15 residues. The chain's CDR3 is CASSLEVGQGGNAFF. CDR3 DNA: TGTGCCAGCAGCTTAGAGGTGGGACAGGGCGGCAACGCTTTCTTT.

The genes are TRBV7-9 and TRBJ2-7, with TRBD1 identical over 9 bases. Germline V gene lookup returns CDR1 SEHNR and CDR2 FQNEAQ (reference sequence). The junction had 3 bases not matched to a gene; V was cut back by 5 bases and J by 7 bases. CDR3 length: 12 amino acids. The CDR3 region is CASSPTGGEQYV. CDR3 in DNA: TGTGCCAGCAGCCCGACAGGGGGAGAGCAGTACGTC.

This rearrangement joins TRBV7-6 to TRBJ2-2; no clear D. Looked up from germline, CDR1 is SGHVS and CDR2 is FNYEAQ. CDR3 length: 16 residues. Trimming stripped 2 bases from V and 2 bases from J, with 12 bases between. The CDR3 DNA is TGTGCCAGCAGCTTACGAGACGGGTCAAACACCGGGGAGCTGTTTTTT. Translating it yields CASSLRDGSNTGELFF.

The rearrangement uses TRBV12-2 and TRBJ1-3. TRBV12-2 is a pseudogene. The CDR3 runs 18 residues. DNA of the CDR3: TGTGCAAGTCGCTCAGCCCCCGGGGGACCGTTCTCTGGAAACACCATATATTTT. Translating it yields CASRSAPGGPFSGNTIYF.

The V and J genes are TRBV4-2 and TRBJ1-1, with TRBD1 matching 7 bases. The CDR3 consists of 16 residues. V shed 4 bases and J 0 bases; nucleotides not matched to a gene: 8. Germline V gives CDR1 LGHNA, CDR2 YNFKEQ. The CDR3 here is CASSRQTGQMNTEAFF. CDR3 DNA: TGTGCCAGCAGCCGGCAGACGGGACAGATGAACACTGAAGCTTTCTTT.

Only a few counts were recorded for this clone. The chain combines TRBV12-5 with TRBJ2-1; 15 nucleotides line up with TRBD2. This CDR3 is built from 18 residues. Germline CDR1 and CDR2: LGHNT and FRNRAP. V lost 0 bases to trimming and J lost 7 bases; unmatched junction nucleotides: 7. DNA for the CDR3: TGTGCTAGTGGTTTGGTATCCTTCGGACTAGCGGGAGGGAATGAGCAGTTCTTC. Its translation: CASGLVSFGLAGGNEQFF. The variable domain in full, with the rest retrieved from reference TRBV12-5 and TRBJ2-1, is DARVTQTPRHKVTEMGQEVTMRCQPILGHNTVFWYRQTMMQGLELLAYFRNRAPLDDSGMPKDRFSAEMPDATLATLKIQPSEPRDSAVYFCASGLVSFGLAGGNEQFFGPGTRLTVL.

The chain couples TRBV14 to TRBJ1-2; D uncertain. The V end was cut by 2 bases, the J end by 5 bases, with 9 bases between. This CDR3 contains 13 residues. From germline, CDR1 is SGHDN and CDR2 FVKESK. CDR3 nucleotides: TGTGCCAGCAGCCAATCGGAGAAATATGGCTACACCTTC. It specifies CASSQSEKYGYTF.

The CDR3 sequence is CATSDRGDRGGYGYTF. CDR3 sequence (DNA): TGTGCCACCAGTGATCGGGGTGACAGGGGTGGCTATGGCTACACCTTC. V and J are TRBV24-1 and TRBJ1-2; 8 nucleotides line up with TRBD1. Per the germline V gene, CDR1 is KGHDR and CDR2 is SFDVKD. The length of the CDR3 is 16 residues. The V and J ends lost 3 bases and 4 bases, in that order; junction bases with no gene match: 9.